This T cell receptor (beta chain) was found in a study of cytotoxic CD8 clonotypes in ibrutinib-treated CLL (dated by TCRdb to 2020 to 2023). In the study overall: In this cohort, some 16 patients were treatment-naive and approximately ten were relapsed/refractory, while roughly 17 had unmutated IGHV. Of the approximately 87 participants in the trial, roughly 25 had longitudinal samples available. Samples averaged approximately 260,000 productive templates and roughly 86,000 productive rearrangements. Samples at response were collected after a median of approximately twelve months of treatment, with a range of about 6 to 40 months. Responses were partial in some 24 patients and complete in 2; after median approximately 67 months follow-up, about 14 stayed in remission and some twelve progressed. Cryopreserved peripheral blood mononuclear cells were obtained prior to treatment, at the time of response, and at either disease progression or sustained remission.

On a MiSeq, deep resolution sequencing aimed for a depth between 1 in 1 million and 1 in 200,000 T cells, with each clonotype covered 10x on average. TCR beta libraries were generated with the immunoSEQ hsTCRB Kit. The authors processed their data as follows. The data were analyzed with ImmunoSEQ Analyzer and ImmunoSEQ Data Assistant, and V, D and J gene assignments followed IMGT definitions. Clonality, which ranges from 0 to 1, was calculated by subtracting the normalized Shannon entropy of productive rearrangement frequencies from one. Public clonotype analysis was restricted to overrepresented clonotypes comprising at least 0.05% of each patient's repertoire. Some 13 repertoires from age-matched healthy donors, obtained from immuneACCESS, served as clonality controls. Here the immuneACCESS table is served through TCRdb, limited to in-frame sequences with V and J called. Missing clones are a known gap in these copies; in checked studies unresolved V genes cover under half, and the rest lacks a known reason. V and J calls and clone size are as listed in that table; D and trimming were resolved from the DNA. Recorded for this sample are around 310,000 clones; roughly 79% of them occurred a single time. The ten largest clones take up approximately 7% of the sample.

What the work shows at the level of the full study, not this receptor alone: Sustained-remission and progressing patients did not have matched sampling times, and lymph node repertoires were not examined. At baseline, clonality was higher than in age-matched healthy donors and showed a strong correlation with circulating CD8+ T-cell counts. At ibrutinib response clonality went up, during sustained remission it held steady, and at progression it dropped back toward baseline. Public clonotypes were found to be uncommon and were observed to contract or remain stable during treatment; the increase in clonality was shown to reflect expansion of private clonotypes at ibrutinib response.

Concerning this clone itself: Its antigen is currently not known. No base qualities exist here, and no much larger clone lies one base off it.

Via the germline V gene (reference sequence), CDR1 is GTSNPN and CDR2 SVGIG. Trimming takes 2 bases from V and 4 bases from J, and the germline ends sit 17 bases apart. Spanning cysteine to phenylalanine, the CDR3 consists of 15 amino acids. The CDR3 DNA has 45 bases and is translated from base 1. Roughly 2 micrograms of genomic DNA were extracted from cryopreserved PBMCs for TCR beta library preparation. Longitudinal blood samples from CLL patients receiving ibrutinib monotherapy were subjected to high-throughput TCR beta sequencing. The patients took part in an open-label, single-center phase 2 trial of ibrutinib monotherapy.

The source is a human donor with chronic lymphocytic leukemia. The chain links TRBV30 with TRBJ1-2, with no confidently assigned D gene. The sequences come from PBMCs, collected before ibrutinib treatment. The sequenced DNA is TGTGCCTGGAGTCCCCTGGGGTTTGCCCCCTATGGCTACACCTTC. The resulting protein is CAWSPLGFAPYGYTF.